This is a list of T cell receptor beta chains from one sample in a study of shared clonotypes between healthy human individuals. Assay: immunoSEQ multiplex PCR; the TCRdb copy retains only in-frame clones and omits some. The table has approximately 500,000 clones, around 85% seen once; the top ten hold about an eighth. Source material: PBMCs. The receptors were sampled from a woman aged 40 to 50 in good health. Some clones in this sample may be carry-over from other donors' samples. Both conserved end residues are part of each CDR3. A D gene is named only where the DNA matches it firmly. Rows give clone size only sometimes, using once, few, many, or a class for an expanded clone.

NA	TRBV6-5	14	TRBD1	TRBJ1-4	CASSRDRVGGKLFF	TGTGCCAGCAGCCGGGACAGGGTGGGCGGAAAACTGTTTTTT
NA	TRBV10-1	12	NA	TRBJ1-1	CASGNWNTEAFF	TGCGCCAGCGGGAACTGGAACACTGAGGCTTTCTTT
NA	TRBV4-2	16	NA	TRBJ2-3	CASSQDTGRGSDTQYF	TGTGCCAGCAGCCAAGATACTGGGCGCGGAAGTGATACGCAGTATTTT
NA	TRBV28	13	NA	TRBJ2-7	CASTPDGAYEQYF	TGTGCCAGCACCCCGGACGGGGCCTACGAGCAGTACTTC
many	TRBV7-9	15	NA	TRBJ2-5	CASSFQKAAGETQYF	TGTGCCAGCAGCTTTCAGAAGGCGGCGGGGGAGACCCAGTACTTC
NA	TRBV30	13	NA	TRBJ1-5	CAWDRDANQPQHF	TGTGCCTGGGACCGGGACGCCAATCAGCCCCAGCATTTT
few	TRBV19	13	NA	TRBJ1-2	CASWGVRPSGYTF	TGTGCCAGTTGGGGCGTAAGGCCCAGTGGCTACACCTTC
NA	TRBV7-2	13	NA	TRBJ2-7	CASSLVARAEQYF	TGTGCCAGCAGCTTAGTTGCCAGGGCCGAGCAGTACTTC
NA	TRBV30	16	NA	TRBJ2-7	CAWSVLPGGAGYEQYF	TGTGCCTGGAGTGTACTTCCCGGCGGGGCGGGGTACGAGCAGTACTTC
NA	TRBV6-6	15	TRBD2	TRBJ2-7	CASTIGASGSYEQYF	TGTGCCAGCACCATAGGAGCTAGCGGGAGCTACGAGCAGTACTTC
NA	TRBV28	13	NA	TRBJ1-3	CASRFGAGNTIYF	TGTGCCAGCAGGTTTGGGGCTGGAAACACCATATATTTT
NA	TRBV4-1	12	NA	TRBJ2-7	CASSQPTGEQYF	TGCGCCAGCAGCCAACCCACTGGCGAGCAGTACTTC
NA	TRBV29-1	14	NA	TRBJ1-2	CSVVVSVPSRGYTF	TGCAGCGTTGTCGTGAGCGTCCCCAGCCGGGGCTACACCTTC
NA	TRBV7-2	13	NA	TRBJ2-7	CASSFRDLREQYF	TGTGCCAGCAGCTTCAGGGACCTGCGGGAGCAGTACTTC
NA	TRBV20-1	11	NA	TRBJ2-3	CSASGTDTQYF	TGCAGTGCTAGCGGCACAGATACGCAGTATTTT
NA	TRBV25-1	16	TRBD2	TRBJ2-7	CASSASLAGVRYEQYF	TGTGCCAGCAGTGCCTCACTAGCGGGAGTCCGGTACGAGCAGTACTTC
NA	TRBV29-1	13	NA	TRBJ2-5	CSVENMDGETQYF	TGCAGCGTTGAAAACATGGATGGAGAGACCCAGTACTTC
NA	TRBV12-2	12	NA	TRBJ1-1	CASRLGYTEAFF	TGTGCAAGTCGCCTCGGGTACACTGAAGCTTTCTTT
NA	TRBV5-1	16	TRBD2	TRBJ2-1	CASSPRLAGLYNEQFF	TGCGCCAGCAGCCCCCGACTAGCGGGGCTGTACAATGAGCAGTTCTTC
NA	TRBV6-6	14	NA	TRBJ2-7	CASSYLPGFYEQYF	TGTGCCAGCAGTTACTTACCAGGGTTTTACGAGCAGTACTTC
NA	TRBV7-3	13	NA	TRBJ2-3	CASSPRNTDTQYF	TGTGCCAGCAGCCCCCGAAACACAGATACGCAGTATTTT
NA	TRBV29-1	13	NA	TRBJ1-4	CSVGPGHQEKLFF	TGCAGCGTTGGGCCGGGACACCAAGAAAAACTGTTTTTT
NA	TRBV6-5	14	NA	TRBJ1-6	CASRAEGGGSPLHF	TGTGCCAGCCGGGCAGAGGGCGGGGGGTCACCCCTCCACTTT
NA	TRBV18	16	NA	TRBJ1-3	CASSPGAGDGGNTIYF	TGTGCCAGCTCACCAGGAGCAGGGGACGGTGGAAACACCATATATTTT
NA	TRBV18	14	TRBD1	TRBJ1-2	CASSPGTGGYGYTF	TGTGCCAGCTCACCCGGGACAGGCGGCTATGGCTACACCTTC
many	TRBV29-1	14	NA	TRBJ2-1	CSVGLLDRYNEQFF	TGCAGCGTTGGCCTGTTGGACAGATACAATGAGCAGTTCTTC
NA	TRBV4-2	17	TRBD2	TRBJ2-3	CASIQLTSGRATDTQYF	TGTGCCAGCATCCAGCTAACTAGCGGGAGGGCTACAGATACGCAGTATTTT
NA	TRBV7-2	15	TRBD1	TRBJ1-2	CASSQGGRPNYGYTF	TGTGCCAGCAGCCAGGGGGGGCGACCTAACTATGGCTACACCTTC
NA	TRBV25-1	14	NA	TRBJ2-2	CASSGFRNTGELFF	TGTGCCAGCAGTGGTTTTAGGAACACCGGGGAGCTGTTTTTT
NA	TRBV9	14	NA	TRBJ2-5	CASSVGGLRETQYF	TGTGCCAGCAGCGTAGGCGGATTACGGGAGACCCAGTACTTC
NA	TRBV15	15	NA	TRBJ2-1	CATSRDLEGYNEQFF	TGTGCCACCAGCAGAGACCTGGAGGGTTACAATGAGCAGTTCTTC
NA	TRBV30	16	TRBD2	TRBJ2-3	CAWRRLAGVGSDTQYF	TGTGCCTGGAGGAGACTAGCGGGAGTGGGGTCAGATACGCAGTATTTT
NA	TRBV5-1	16	TRBD2	TRBJ2-2	CASSLASGGNTGELFF	TGCGCCAGCAGCTTGGCGTCGGGAGGGAACACCGGGGAGCTGTTTTTT
NA	TRBV18	14	NA	TRBJ1-5	CASSRDTEIQPQHF	TGTGCCAGCTCGCGGGACACCGAGATTCAGCCCCAGCATTTT
NA	TRBV7-2	12	NA	TRBJ2-7	CASSLGRGEQYF	TGTGCCAGCAGCTTAGGGCGGGGTGAGCAGTACTTC